The 10 T cell receptor beta chains listed next were all sequenced from one sample in a study of blood T cell repertoires in COVID-19. Assay used: immunoSEQ multiplex PCR; TCRdb lists only in-frame clones, some missing. The sample includes 70,000 or so clones, approximately 73% of them seen just once. The specimen was peripheral blood. The receptor set was obtained from a man aged 55 to 70 with COVID-19, enrolled during active disease.

The chain combines TRBV9 with TRBJ1-4; 7 nucleotides agree with TRBD1. Germline V gene data show CDR1 as SGDLS and CDR2 as YYNGEE. The CDR3 totals 15 residues. V shed 3 bases and J 4 bases; nucleotides not matched to a gene: 6. The CDR3, as DNA: TGTGCCAGCAGCGCCAGGGGGACACTTAATGAAAAACTGTTTTTT. Translating gives CASSARGTLNEKLFF.

The chain employs TRBV19 and TRBJ2-5; 14 nucleotides agree with TRBD2. Trimming cost V 7 bases and J 5 bases; bases outside gene matches: 9. The CDR3 totals 16 residues. Germline lookup yields CDR1 LNHDA and CDR2 SQIVND (reference sequence). The CDR3 here is CASTRTSGGSGETQYF. The CDR3 nucleotides read TGTGCCAGTACCAGGACTAGCGGGGGGAGTGGGGAGACCCAGTACTTC.

This chain connects TRBV6-6 to TRBJ1-6, with D unresolved. CDR1 is MNHNY and CDR2 is SVGAGI in the germline V gene (reference sequence). With 5 bases removed from V and 8 bases from J, the gap between germline ends came to 19 bases. The CDR3 has 16 amino acids. For the CDR3, the DNA is TGTGCCAGCAGTCAAAGGATGGGGAGTATGGATTCACCCCTCCACTTT. Its translation: CASSQRMGSMDSPLHF.

DNA of the CDR3: TGTGCCACCAGCTCGTATCAGCCCCAGCATTTT. Protein: CATSSYQPQHF. This chain connects TRBV24-1 to TRBJ1-5, with unresolved D. The germline V and J ends were trimmed by 7 bases and 5 bases, with 5 bases remaining between them. Germline V gives CDR1 KGHDR, CDR2 SFDVKD. The CDR3 runs 11 residues.

The chain employs TRBV5-5 and TRBJ1-5, with 7 bases aligning to TRBD1. J lost 4 bases, V lost 4 bases, and 8 bases had no gene match. CDR3 length equals 15 residues. The germline CDR1 and CDR2 sequences are SGHKS and YYEKEE (reference sequence). The CDR3 DNA reads as TGTGCCAGCAGCCGCACAGGGGTCTCAAATCAGCCCCAGCATTTT. It encodes CASSRTGVSNQPQHF.

This clone was found once. The chain joins TRBV9 to TRBJ1-2; TRBD1 is a possible D gene (5 bases). The germline V gene encodes CDR1 SGDLS and CDR2 YYNGEE. V shed 5 bases and J shed 5 bases, with 7 bases lying between them. The CDR3 spans 11 residues. CDR3 amino acids: CASRHRYGYTF. CDR3 nucleotides: TGTGCCAGCAGACACAGGTATGGCTACACCTTC.

This clone was found many times. The rearrangement links TRBV19 to TRBJ2-2; no clear D. V lost 2 bases to trimming and J lost 9 bases, with 10 bases between them. Per the germline V gene, CDR1 is LNHDA and CDR2 is SQIVND (reference sequence). The CDR3 length is 13 residues. The CDR3 region has the DNA TGTGCCAGTAGTATATTTCCCCCTCGGGAGCTGTTTTTT. It codes for CASSIFPPRELFF.

This chain links TRBV5-1 with TRBJ2-7; 8 bases line up with TRBD1. V dropped 4 bases and J dropped 6; count of bases not matched to a gene: 15. The CDR3 is made up of 16 amino acids. CDR1 is SGHRS, CDR2 YFSETQ, per germline. CDR3 sequence reads: CASSRDRGNSWAEQYF. The CDR3 coding sequence is TGCGCCAGCAGCCGCGACAGGGGAAATAGTTGGGCCGAGCAGTACTTC.

The chain combines TRBV6-1 with TRBJ2-1, with D possibly TRBD1 on 5 matching bases. V lost 2 bases to trimming and J lost 2 bases, with 10 bases between them. Germline CDR1 is MNHNS and CDR2 is SASEGT. This CDR3 has 15 amino acids. CDR3 bases: TGTGCCAGCAGTGAATGGGGCAGTACCTACAATGAGCAGTTCTTC. Amino acids: CASSEWGSTYNEQFF.

The chain combines TRBV9 with TRBJ2-2; no reliable D call. Trimming pared 5 bases from V and 1 base from J, leaving 6 bases between. CDR3 size: 13 residues. Per germline, CDR1 SGDLS and CDR2 YYNGEE. CDR3 in amino acids: CASSILNTGELFF. The CDR3 DNA reads TGTGCCAGCAGTATACTGAACACCGGGGAGCTGTTTTTT.